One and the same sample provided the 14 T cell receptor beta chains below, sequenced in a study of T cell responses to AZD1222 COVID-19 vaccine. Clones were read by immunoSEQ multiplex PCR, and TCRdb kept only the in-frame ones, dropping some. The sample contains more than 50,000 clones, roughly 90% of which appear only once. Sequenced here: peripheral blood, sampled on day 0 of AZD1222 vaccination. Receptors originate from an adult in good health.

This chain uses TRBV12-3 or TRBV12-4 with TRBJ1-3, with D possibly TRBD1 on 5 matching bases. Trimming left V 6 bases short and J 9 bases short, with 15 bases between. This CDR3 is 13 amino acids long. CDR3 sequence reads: CASSPQARGTIYF. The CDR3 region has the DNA TGTGCCAGCAGCCCACAGGCCCGTGGCACCATATATTTT.

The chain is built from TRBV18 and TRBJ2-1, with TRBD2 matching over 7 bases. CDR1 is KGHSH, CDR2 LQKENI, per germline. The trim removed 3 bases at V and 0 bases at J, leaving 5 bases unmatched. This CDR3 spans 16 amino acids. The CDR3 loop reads CASSPPGGNSYNEQFF. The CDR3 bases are TGTGCCAGCTCACCCCCGGGAGGAAACTCCTACAATGAGCAGTTCTTC.

The CDR3 is CASSHIRGLNTEAFF. DNA for the CDR3: TGTGCCAGCAGCCATATAAGGGGGCTGAACACTGAAGCTTTCTTT. J is TRBJ1-1 and V is TRBV3-1 (or the pseudogene TRBV3-2); 7 bases match TRBD1. The CDR3 spans 15 residues. Germline assignment: CDR1 LGHDT and CDR2 YNNKEL (reference sequence). With 3 bases clipped from V and 0 bases from J, the junction kept 4 bases outside the gene matches.

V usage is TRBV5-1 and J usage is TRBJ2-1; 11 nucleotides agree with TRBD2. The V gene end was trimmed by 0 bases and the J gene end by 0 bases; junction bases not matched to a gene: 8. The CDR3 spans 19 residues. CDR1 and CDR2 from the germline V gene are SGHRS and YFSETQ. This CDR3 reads CASSLAASGGIFSYNEQFF. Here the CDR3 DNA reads TGCGCCAGCAGCTTGGCGGCTAGCGGGGGGATTTTCTCCTACAATGAGCAGTTCTTC.

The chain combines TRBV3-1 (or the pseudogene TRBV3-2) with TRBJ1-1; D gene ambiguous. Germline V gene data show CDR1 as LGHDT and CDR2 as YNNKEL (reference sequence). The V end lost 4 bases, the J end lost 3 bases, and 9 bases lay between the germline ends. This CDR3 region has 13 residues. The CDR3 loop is CASSPGEYTEAFF. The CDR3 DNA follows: TGTGCCAGCAGCCCCGGAGAGTACACTGAAGCTTTCTTT.

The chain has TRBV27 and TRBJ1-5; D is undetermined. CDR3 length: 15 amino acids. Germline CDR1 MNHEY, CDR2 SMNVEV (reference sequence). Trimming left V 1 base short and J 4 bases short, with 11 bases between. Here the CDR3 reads CASSLLGLTNQPQHF. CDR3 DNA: TGTGCCAGCAGTTTATTGGGGTTAACTAATCAGCCCCAGCATTTT.

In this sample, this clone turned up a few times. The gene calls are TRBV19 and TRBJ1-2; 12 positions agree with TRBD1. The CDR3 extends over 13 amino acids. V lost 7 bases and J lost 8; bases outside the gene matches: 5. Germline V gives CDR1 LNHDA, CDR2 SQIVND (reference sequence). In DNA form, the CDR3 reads TGTGCCAGTACTAGGGACAGGGGGCAAGGCTACACCTTC. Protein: CASTRDRGQGYTF.

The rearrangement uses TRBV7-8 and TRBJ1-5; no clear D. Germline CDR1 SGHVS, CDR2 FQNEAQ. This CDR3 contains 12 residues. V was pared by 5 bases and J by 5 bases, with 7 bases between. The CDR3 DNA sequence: TGTGCCAGCAGCCTCGAGGATCAGCCCCAGCATTTT. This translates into CASSLEDQPQHF.

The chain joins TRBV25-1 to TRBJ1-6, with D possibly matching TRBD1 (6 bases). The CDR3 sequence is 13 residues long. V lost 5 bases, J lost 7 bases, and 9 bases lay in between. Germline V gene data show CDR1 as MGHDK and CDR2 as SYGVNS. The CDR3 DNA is TGTGCCAGCAGTAGGACAGAGAATTCACCCCTCCACTTT. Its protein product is CASSRTENSPLHF.

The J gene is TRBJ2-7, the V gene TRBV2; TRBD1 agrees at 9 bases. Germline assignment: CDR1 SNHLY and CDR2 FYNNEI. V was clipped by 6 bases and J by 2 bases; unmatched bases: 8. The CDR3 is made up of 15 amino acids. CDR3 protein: CASRGGQGITYEQYF. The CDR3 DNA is TGTGCCAGCAGGGGGGGACAGGGAATCACCTACGAGCAGTACTTC.

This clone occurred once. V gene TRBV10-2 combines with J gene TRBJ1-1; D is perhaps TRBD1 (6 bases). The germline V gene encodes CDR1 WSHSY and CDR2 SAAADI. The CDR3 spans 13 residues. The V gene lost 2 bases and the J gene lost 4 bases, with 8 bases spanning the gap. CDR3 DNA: TGCGCCAGCAGTGAGCAGGGGACCACTGAAGCTTTCTTT. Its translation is CASSEQGTTEAFF.

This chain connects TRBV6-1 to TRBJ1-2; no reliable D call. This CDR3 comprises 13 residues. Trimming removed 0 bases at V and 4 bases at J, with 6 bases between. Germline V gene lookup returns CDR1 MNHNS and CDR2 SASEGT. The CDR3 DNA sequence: TGTGCCAGCAGTGAAGCCTCCCTCTATGGCTACACCTTC. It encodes CASSEASLYGYTF.

CDR3: CASRLVNTIYF. CDR3 in DNA: TGTGCCAGCAGGTTGGTTAACACCATATATTTT. V and J are TRBV3-1 (or the pseudogene TRBV3-2) and TRBJ1-3; D not resolved. V lost 6 bases and J 7 bases, leaving 7 bases between the germline ends. This CDR3 has 11 amino acids. The germline CDR1 and CDR2 sequences are LGHDT and YNNKEL (reference sequence).

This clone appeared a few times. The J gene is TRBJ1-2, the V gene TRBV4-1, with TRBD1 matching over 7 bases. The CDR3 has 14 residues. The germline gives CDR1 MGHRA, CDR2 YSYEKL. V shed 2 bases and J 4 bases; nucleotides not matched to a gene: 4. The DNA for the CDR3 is TGCGCCAGCAGCCAACTGCCAGGGGGCTATGGCTACACCTTC. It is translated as CASSQLPGGYGYTF.